This T cell receptor (beta chain) was retrieved from a study of shared clonotypes between healthy human individuals. The V gene's germline CDR1 is SGHVS and CDR2 FNYEAQ. This CDR3 has 16 residues. V lost 5 bases and J 0 bases, leaving 14 bases between the germline ends. Notes on the study in general: The donor pool, a small one, limited the genetic and exposure-history diversity represented.

In this sample, this clone turned up many times. Its antigen is as yet unknown. Several immunoSEQ plates received, in even portions, the genomic DNA of each subset. Approximately 270 ng DNA, some 30,000 T cell genomes, went into unsorted PBMC replicate PCRs. TCRdb's copy holds only in-frame clones and misses some; the assay was immunoSEQ multiplex PCR. The sample has about half a million clones, about 78% seen once; the top ten hold about 12%. The donor population consisted of healthy HIV-negative adults with no recent acute infections or vaccinations. Sequences were obtained from PBMCs. V and J are TRBV7-6 and TRBJ1-3; D is perhaps TRBD1 (5 bases). This TCR came from a woman aged 40 to 50 in good health. Some clones in this sample may be carry-over from other donors' samples. DNA for the CDR3: TGTGCCAGCAGCCCGGGGCCCGGGTACTCTGGAAACACCATATATTTT. It encodes CASSPGPGYSGNTIYF.